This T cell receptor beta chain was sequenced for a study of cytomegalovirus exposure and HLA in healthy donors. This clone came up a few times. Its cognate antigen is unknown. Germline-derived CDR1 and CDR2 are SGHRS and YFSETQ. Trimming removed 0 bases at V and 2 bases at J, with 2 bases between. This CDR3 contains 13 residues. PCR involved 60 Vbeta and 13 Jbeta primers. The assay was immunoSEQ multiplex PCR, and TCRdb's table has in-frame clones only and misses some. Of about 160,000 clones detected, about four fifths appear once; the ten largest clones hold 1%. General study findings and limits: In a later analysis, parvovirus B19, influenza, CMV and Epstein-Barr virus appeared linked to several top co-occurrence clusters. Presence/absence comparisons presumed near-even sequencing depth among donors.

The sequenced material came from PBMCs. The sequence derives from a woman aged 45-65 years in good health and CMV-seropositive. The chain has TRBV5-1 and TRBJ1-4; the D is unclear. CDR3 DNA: TGCGCCAGCAGCTTGGCGACTAATGAAAAACTGTTTTTT. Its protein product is CASSLATNEKLFF.